The next 27 T cell receptor beta chains were all read from a single sample in a study of T cells in Graves' hyperthyroidism and ophthalmopathy. TCR beta CDR3 sequences were amplified from RNA transcripts. When the TCR CDR3 underwent first-round RT-PCR, the HTBI primer set was used. TCRdb ran MiXCR on the multiplex PCR reads and lists one entry per CDR3 protein. In the table there are around 420,000 distinct CDR3 sequences, less than 20% of which are singletons. The sequencing input was blood. These TCRs come from a young woman with Graves' hyperthyroidism.

This clonotype was recorded many times. This chain links TRBV28 with TRBJ1-2; 9 positions match TRBD1. V lost 4 bases to trimming and J lost 8 bases; unmatched junction nucleotides: 8. This CDR3 region has 14 residues. CDR1 and CDR2 (germline): MDHEN, SYDVKM. CDR3 loop: CASSYRDRASGYTF. The CDR3 nucleotides read TGTGCCAGCAGTTACCGGGACAGGGCATCGGGCTACACCTTC.

This clonotype has at least ten counts. The chain uses TRBV2 and TRBJ2-3, with D maybe TRBD2 (6 bases). Germline assignment: CDR1 SNHLY and CDR2 FYNNEI. The CDR3 runs 15 residues. The ends were cut back, 4 bases at V and 3 bases at J, with 14 bases in the middle. The CDR3 DNA follows: TGTGCCAGCAGTGGCTTCGGCGGGGTAACAGATACGCAGTATTTT. Protein product: CASSGFGGVTDTQYF.

This clonotype was counted between two and nine times. This chain uses TRBV10-2 with TRBJ2-1; 8 bases are shared with TRBD2. V shed 6 bases and J 6 bases; nucleotides not matched to a gene: 4. Germline values: CDR1 WSHSY, CDR2 SAAADI. The CDR3 covers 13 residues. Written as DNA, the CDR3 is TGCGCCAGCAGCCTAGCGGGTGCCAATGAGCAGTTCTTC. This codes for CASSLAGANEQFF.

The chain joins TRBV4-2 to TRBJ1-1; maybe TRBD1 (5 bases). In germline, CDR1 is LGHNA, CDR2 YNFKEQ. V gave up 1 base and J gave up 1 base, with 19 bases separating them. The CDR3 runs to 18 residues. CDR3 DNA sequence: TGTGCCAGCAGCCAAGCACTTGGGGCAAGACATCAGAACACTGAAGCTTTCTTT. Amino acids: CASSQALGARHQNTEAFF.

Ten or more counts support this clonotype. This chain uses TRBV11-2 with TRBJ2-1; 7 nucleotides align to TRBD2. This CDR3 is 16 amino acids long. Germline-derived CDR1 and CDR2 are SGHAT and FQNNGV. Unmatched junction bases numbered 13, after V lost 5 bases and J lost 6 bases. The CDR3 region has the DNA TGTGCCAGCAGCATTTATCAGGCGGGAGCAGGCAATGAGCAGTTCTTC. It encodes CASSIYQAGAGNEQFF.

The chain links TRBV4-3 to TRBJ2-4, with D possibly matching TRBD1 (6 bases). This CDR3 comprises 14 residues. V lost 2 bases and J 5 bases, leaving 10 bases between the germline ends. CDR1 is LGHNA, CDR2 YSLEER, per germline. The CDR3: CASSQLGQQNIQYF. CDR3 DNA: TGCGCCAGCAGCCAACTAGGACAGCAAAACATTCAGTACTTC.

This clonotype was counted at least ten times. The V call is TRBV6-2 or TRBV6-3, the J call TRBJ2-2, with D hard to call. Looked up from germline, CDR1 is MNHEY and CDR2 is SVGEGT. The V and J ends lost 8 bases and 0 bases respectively, with 13 bases between them. The CDR3 is 15 residues long. The CDR3 DNA follows: TGTGCCAGCGTACGAGGAGCCGCGAACACCGGGGAGCTGTTTTTT. Translating it yields CASVRGAANTGELFF.

This clonotype has only a few counts. This chain joins TRBV7-9 and TRBJ2-7; possibly TRBD1 for D (5 bases). The V end was cut by 1 base, the J end by 2 bases, with 15 bases between. Germline-derived CDR1 and CDR2 are SEHNR and FQNEAQ (reference sequence). The CDR3 is made up of 16 amino acids. The CDR3 reads CASSLVGQGYTYEQYF. CDR3 DNA sequence: TGTGCCAGCAGCTTAGTAGGCCAGGGATACACCTACGAGCAGTACTTC. The complete variable domain, with remaining parts taken from reference TRBV7-9 and TRBJ2-7, reads DTGVSQNPRHKITKRGQNVTFRCDPISEHNRLYWYRQTLGQGPEFLTYFQNEAQLEKSRLLSDRFSAERPKGSFSTLEIQRTEQGDSAMYLCASSLVGQGYTYEQYFGPGTRLTVT.

This clonotype was seen at least ten times. The chain links TRBV12-3 or TRBV12-4 to TRBJ1-1; 7 bases align to TRBD1. Trimming removed 5 bases from V and 0 bases from J; junction bases left unmatched: 6. This CDR3 is built from 15 residues. CDR3 loop: CASSARTGMNTEAFF. DNA for the CDR3: TGTGCCAGCAGTGCTCGGACAGGAATGAACACTGAAGCTTTCTTT.

The chain employs TRBV19 and TRBJ2-7; either TRBD1 or TRBD2 may fit D (5 bases each). The V gene's germline CDR1 is LNHDA and CDR2 SQIVND (reference sequence). Trimming took 1 base from V and 2 from J, leaving 9 bases between them. CDR3 length: 14 amino acids. Here the CDR3 DNA reads TGTGCCAGTAGTATAGGTGGGGGAGCCTACGAGCAGTACTTC. It translates to CASSIGGGAYEQYF.

Ten or more counts support this clonotype. This chain links TRBV12-3 or TRBV12-4 with TRBJ2-3; a possible D gene is TRBD2 (7 bases). V was clipped by 4 bases and J by 10 bases, with 15 bases between them. The CDR3 consists of 13 residues. CDR3 protein: CASSSRGGGSQYF. CDR3 nucleotide sequence: TGTGCCAGCAGTTCTAGGGGGGGGGGGTCGCAGTATTTT.

The CDR3 DNA follows: TGCAGCGGGACCCGTGACGAGAACACTGAAGCTTTCTTT. It yields the protein CSGTRDENTEAFF. The chain employs TRBV29-1 and TRBJ1-1, with unresolved D. This CDR3 is 13 amino acids long. The germline CDR1 and CDR2 sequences are SQVTM and ANQGSEA. V was shortened by 7 bases and J by 1 base, with 13 bases between the two germline ends. The variable domain in full, completed from reference TRBV29-1 and TRBJ1-1, reads SAVISQKPSRDICQRGTSLTIQCQVDSQVTMMFWYRQQPGQSLTLIATANQGSEATYESGFVIDKFPISRPNLTFSTLTVSNMSPEDSSIYLCSGTRDENTEAFFGQGTRLTVV.

This chain connects TRBV6-5 to TRBJ1-1; D not certain. CDR1 is MNHEY, CDR2 SVGAGI, per germline. This CDR3 contains 13 residues. Deletions cut 0 bases from V and 6 bases from J, with 8 bases between. Here the CDR3 reads CASSYSFRPEAFF. In DNA, the CDR3 is TGTGCCAGCAGTTACTCGTTCCGTCCTGAAGCTTTCTTT.

The chain joins TRBV18 to TRBJ2-2; no clear D gene. The CDR3 is 14 residues long. Germline V gives CDR1 KGHSH, CDR2 LQKENI. With 1 base removed from V and 6 bases from J, the gap between germline ends came to 9 bases. CDR3 bases: TGTGCCAGCTCACCACAGGATTTGCCCGGGGAGCTGTTTTTT. As protein: CASSPQDLPGELFF. Drawing the rest from reference TRBV18 and TRBJ2-2, the complete variable domain is NAGVMQNPRHLVRRRGQEARLRCSPMKGHSHVYWYRQLPEEGLKFMVYLQKENIIDESGMPKERFSAEFPKEGPSILRIQQVVRGDSAAYFCASSPQDLPGELFFGEGSRLTVL.

V and J are TRBV7-9 and TRBJ1-4; D not certain. Germline lookup yields CDR1 SEHNR and CDR2 FQNEAQ (reference sequence). CDR3 length equals 14 residues. V lost 5 bases and J 4 bases, leaving 11 bases between the germline ends. The chain's CDR3 is CASSPPAGNEKLFF. The DNA for the CDR3 is TGTGCCAGCAGCCCCCCAGCGGGTAATGAAAAACTGTTTTTT.

This clonotype was counted a few times. The genes are TRBV10-2 and TRBJ2-7; 7 nucleotides agree with TRBD1. The CDR3 runs to 14 residues. CDR1 and CDR2 (germline): WSHSY, SAAADI. J lost 7 bases, V lost 3 bases, and 9 bases had no gene match. CDR3 DNA: TGCGCCAGCAGTGAAGACCGGGACAGAAGTGAGCAGTACTTC. This gives the protein CASSEDRDRSEQYF.

The chain uses TRBV6-1 and TRBJ1-5; TRBD1 agrees at 10 bases. CDR1 is MNHNS and CDR2 is SASEGT in the germline V gene. The CDR3 sequence is 15 residues long. Trimming at V came to 5 bases and at J to 3 bases, leaving 4 bases not matched to a gene. The CDR3 DNA reads as TGTGCCAGCAGTTCGACAGGGGGCGCCAATCAGCCCCAGCATTTT. Its protein product is CASSSTGGANQPQHF.

The table lists this clonotype with many counts. The chain carries TRBV16 and TRBJ1-2; 8 bases align to TRBD1. This CDR3 has 17 residues. From germline, CDR1 is KGHSY and CDR2 FQNENV. After removal of 4 bases from V and 1 base from J, the junction contained 11 bases not matched to a gene. The DNA for the CDR3 is TGTGCCAGCAGCCCGGTCCGGGACAGGATACTTAACTATGGCTACACCTTC. Encoded protein: CASSPVRDRILNYGYTF.

V and J are TRBV27 and TRBJ2-5; TRBD1 is a possible D gene (6 bases). CDR3 size: 15 residues. CDR1 is MNHEY, CDR2 SMNVEV, per germline (reference sequence). The germline V and J ends were trimmed by 5 bases and 5 bases, with 18 bases remaining between them. CDR3 sequence: CASSSVGQTSETQYF. DNA for the CDR3: TGTGCCAGCAGTAGCGTGGGACAAACATCGGAGACCCAGTACTTC.

In DNA form, the CDR3 reads TGTGCCAGTAGTCCCTTTTCAGGGGTGAGCTCTGGGGCCAACGTCCTGACTTTC. Its protein is CASSPFSGVSSGANVLTF. The chain recombines TRBV19 with TRBJ2-6; D may be TRBD1 (6 bases). CDR1 is LNHDA, CDR2 SQIVND, per germline (reference sequence). V lost 5 bases and J 0 bases, leaving 17 bases between the germline ends. CDR3 length equals 18 residues.

This rearrangement joins TRBV5-1 to TRBJ2-6, with D maybe TRBD1 (6 bases). From germline, CDR1 is SGHRS and CDR2 YFSETQ. The CDR3 contains 15 residues. Deletions cut 4 bases from V and 0 bases from J, with 8 bases between. CDR3: CASSNRASGANVLTF. DNA for the CDR3: TGCGCCAGCAGCAACAGGGCCTCTGGGGCCAACGTCCTGACTTTC.

This chain uses TRBV2 with TRBJ1-3; D perhaps matches TRBD1 (5 bases). V was trimmed by 3 bases and J by 4 bases, leaving 13 bases between them. The germline gives CDR1 SNHLY, CDR2 FYNNEI. The CDR3 consists of 15 residues. The CDR3 DNA reads TGTGCCAGCAGTGATGGGGGGAGCCTCGGAAACACCATATATTTT. It encodes CASSDGGSLGNTIYF.

This chain connects TRBV7-2 to TRBJ2-7; 7 bases line up with TRBD1. This CDR3 contains 16 residues. With V trimmed by 5 bases and J by 3 bases, 13 bases remained unmatched. CDR1 and CDR2 (germline): SGHTA, FQGNSA. The CDR3 sequence: CASSPHSGTALYEQYF. In nucleotides, the CDR3 is TGTGCCAGCAGCCCTCATTCCGGGACAGCCCTCTACGAGCAGTACTTC.

This clonotype was seen only a few times. A read error may account for a junction end that differs from germline. The rearrangement links TRBV27 to TRBJ1-1; no clear D. The germline gives CDR1 MNHEY, CDR2 SMNVEV (reference sequence). The CDR3 runs to 15 residues. The CDR3 protein is CASSLLGSGNTGAFF. DNA for the CDR3: TGTGCCAGCAGTTTATTAGGCAGCGGGAACACTGGAGCTTTCTTT.

This clonotype was recorded at least ten times. V and J are TRBV28 and TRBJ2-2; TRBD1 agrees at 10 bases. Germline CDR1 MDHEN, CDR2 SYDVKM. V shed 7 bases and J 5 bases; nucleotides not matched to a gene: 7. The length of the CDR3 is 15 residues. The CDR3 coding sequence is TGTGCCAGCACCTGGGGACAGGGGCAGACCGGGGAGCTGTTTTTT. Its protein is CASTWGQGQTGELFF. The variable domain in full, with the rest retrieved from reference TRBV28 and TRBJ2-2, is DVKVTQSSRYLVKRTGEKVFLECVQDMDHENMFWYRQDPGLGLRLIYFSYDVKMKEKGDIPEGYSVSREKKERFSLILESASTNQTSMYLCASTWGQGQTGELFFGEGSRLTVL.

This clonotype was counted at least ten times. The CDR3 here is CASSEVGLATMNTGELFF. The CDR3 coding sequence is TGTGCCAGCAGTGAAGTCGGACTAGCAACAATGAACACCGGGGAGCTGTTTTTT. V is TRBV2 and J is TRBJ2-2, with 8 bases identical to TRBD2. Germline trimming cut 1 base from V and 1 base from J; bases unmatched to any gene: 8. The CDR3 spans 18 residues. The V gene's germline CDR1 is SNHLY and CDR2 FYNNEI.

The chain combines TRBV29-1 with TRBJ1-2; no definite D call. The CDR3 contains 12 residues. The germline gives CDR1 SQVTM, CDR2 ANQGSEA. The V end was cut by 5 bases, the J end by 4 bases, with 11 bases between. The DNA for the CDR3 is TGCAGCGTTTCGGACGGAGCCTATGGCTACACCTTC. Translated, it gives CSVSDGAYGYTF.